This TCR beta chain emerged from a study of blood T cell repertoires in COVID-19. Study details: Samples of COVID-19 (acute and convalescent) were obtained from the United States, Italy and Spain. Sources were T cells, B-cell-depleted T cells, or PBMCs; the material itself was cDNA or gDNA.

Data came from immunoSEQ multiplex PCR; TCRdb stores just in-frame clones and leaves some out. The sample has 300,000 to 450,000 clones; 80% to 90% are singletons. CDR3 size: 16 residues. Trimming took off 0 bases at V and 7 bases at J, with 15 bases between the two ends. Germline lookup yields CDR1 LGHNA and CDR2 YNFKEQ. The chain is built from TRBV4-2 and TRBJ2-2, with D possibly TRBD1 on 6 matching bases. The clonotype was recovered from a man aged 25-45 years who had recovered from COVID-19. The sequencing input was PBMCs or T cells enriched from blood (not recorded which). CDR3 coding DNA: TGTGCCAGCAGCCAAGATAGACACAGGGCGGTCGGGGAGCTGTTTTTT. Amino acids: CASSQDRHRAVGELFF.